This TCR beta chain came from a study of control samples from healthy donors and cancer patients. Sequencing was performed with immunoSEQ multiplex PCR; in TCRdb, only in-frame clones are kept and a portion is missing. The repertoire holds about 140,000 clones, with 90% to 95% as singletons. V lost 6 bases and J 2 bases, leaving 18 bases between the germline ends. This CDR3 is built from 16 residues. From germline, CDR1 is MNHEY and CDR2 SVGEGT. The rearrangement joins TRBV6-2 or TRBV6-3 to TRBJ2-3, with unresolved D. This receptor was identified in a man aged 40-49 years in good health. Source material: blood. The CDR3 protein is CASSRTGRGSTDTQYF. DNA of the CDR3: TGTGCCAGCAGCCGCACCGGTCGCGGTTCCACAGATACGCAGTATTTT.